This TCR beta chain comes out of a study of cytomegalovirus exposure and HLA in healthy donors. Deletions cut 8 bases from V and 5 bases from J, with 6 bases between. Germline loops: CDR1 MNHNY, CDR2 SVGAGI (reference sequence). This CDR3 has 10 residues. The PCR used 60 Vbeta and 13 Jbeta primers. Using immunoSEQ multiplex PCR, the repertoire was profiled, and TCRdb retains in-frame clones only, with some absent. The sample carries about 130,000 clones, around 68% recorded once. Sequencing was done on a sample of PBMCs. The clonotype originates from a man aged 35-49 years in good health and CMV-seropositive. The chain uses TRBV6-6 and TRBJ2-5, with D possibly being TRBD2 (6 bases). In DNA form, the CDR3 reads TGTGCCAGCGGGGGGGAGACCCAGTACTTC. Its protein product is CASGGETQYF.